This entry concerns a single T cell receptor (beta chain). The antigen is not known. This sample was taken from a study of CD8+ T cells in alopecia areata. Reverse transcribed after extraction, RNA yielded cDNA as the sequencing template. Clones were read by immunoSEQ multiplex PCR, and TCRdb kept only the in-frame ones, dropping some. The sample carries 20,000 or so clones, about 59% recorded once. Study-level findings and limits: Normal scalp showed lower clonality than lesional scalp, especially alopecia totalis/universalis. Although TCR sharing was seen in mice, sharing across patients was less clear, possibly for HLA-related reasons.

Peripheral blood, together with lesional scalp punch biopsies, was collected from alopecia areata patients. The material sequenced was skin, taken at week 0. This clonotype was sampled from a human donor with alopecia areata.

The CDR3 coding sequence is TGTGCCAGCCGTAACAGGGGGCGCCCAGATACGCAGTATTTT. Amino acid sequence: CASRNRGRPDTQYF. The rearrangement links TRBV7-8 to TRBJ2-3, with 9 bases fitting TRBD1. Germline values: CDR1 SGHVS, CDR2 FQNEAQ. The V and J ends lost 8 bases and 4 bases, in that order; junction bases with no gene match: 7. The CDR3 runs 14 residues.